Listed below are T cell receptor beta chains from one sample, sequenced in a study of CD8+CD57+ T cells in acquired aplastic anemia. MiXCR, run by TCRdb on the reads, gives a single entry per CDR3 protein. Among 150,000 to 200,000 distinct CDR3 sequences listed, roughly 43% were seen once. The sequencing sample was made of sorted CD4+, CD8+, or CD8+CD57+ T cells (not recorded which) from PBMCs. These receptors originate from a human donor with aplastic anemia. Both conserved end residues are part of each CDR3. Each record gives: clone size, V gene, D gene, J gene, CDR3 length, CDR3 protein, CDR3 DNA. D genes are given only for firm matches. Not all rows give a size; the values are once, few, many and, for expanded clones, a class.

size: -; V: TRBV10-3; D: -; J: TRBJ2-7; length: 14; CDR3: CAISEGQGGYEQYF; DNA: TGTGCCATCAGTGAGGGGCAGGGCGGCTACGAGCAGTACTTC
size: -; V: TRBV28; D: TRBD1; J: TRBJ2-6; length: 15; CDR3: CASNRQGAGANVLTF; DNA: TGTGCCAGCAATCGACAGGGGGCTGGGGCCAACGTCCTGACTTTC
size: few; V: TRBV30; D: -; J: TRBJ2-3; length: 17; CDR3: CAWTALGLRRRTDTQYF; DNA: TGTGCCTGGACGGCGTTGGGCCTCAGGAGGAGGACAGATACGCAGTATTTT
size: -; V: TRBV20-1; D: -; J: TRBJ2-7; length: 13; CDR3: CSARTRIYYEQYF; DNA: TGCAGTGCTAGGACACGGATTTACTACGAGCAGTACTTC
size: many; V: TRBV7-9; D: -; J: TRBJ2-5; length: 14; CDR3: CASSLGTPQETQYF; DNA: TGTGCCAGCAGCTTAGGGACACCCCAAGAGACCCAGTACTTC
size: -; V: TRBV20-1; D: -; J: TRBJ2-7; length: 12; CDR3: CSARDLSYEQYF; DNA: TGCAGTGCTAGAGATCTGTCCTACGAGCAGTACTTC
size: -; V: TRBV7-3; D: -; J: TRBJ1-3; length: 13; CDR3: CASSQHSGNTIYF; DNA: TGTGCCAGCAGCCAACACTCTGGAAACACCATATATTTT
size: -; V: TRBV7-8; D: -; J: TRBJ1-3; length: 13; CDR3: CASSEDSGNTIYF; DNA: TGTGCCAGCAGCGAGGACAGTGGAAACACCATATATTTT
size: -; V: TRBV20-1; D: TRBD2; J: TRBJ2-7; length: 15; CDR3: CSATGRGGSSYEQYF; DNA: TGCAGTGCTACGGGGAGGGGCGGGAGTAGCTACGAGCAGTACTTC
size: -; V: TRBV20-1; D: TRBD1; J: TRBJ2-5; length: 13; CDR3: CSARPGGKETQYF; DNA: TGCAGTGCTAGACCAGGGGGTAAAGAGACCCAGTACTTC